These T cell receptor beta chains were read from a single sample in a study of OX40 agonist ivuxolimab in advanced cancers. The protocol was immunoSEQ multiplex PCR, while the TCRdb copy is restricted to in-frame clones and leaves out a portion. The sample contains 50,000 to 70,000 clones, 88% of which appear only once. Sequencing was performed on CD4+ or CD8+ T cells sorted from blood, taken in a trial of the OX40 agonist ivuxolimab. All receptors derive from an adult with an advanced solid tumor such as melanoma, head and neck, liver or kidney cancer. Both conserved end residues are part of each CDR3. Each record gives: V gene, clone size, D gene, J gene, CDR3 DNA, CDR3 protein. A D gene is named only where the DNA matches it firmly. Size tells how often a clone was seen (once, few, many) or the class of an expanded clone, and some rows leave it out.

V gene: TRBV4-1; clone size: -; D gene: -; J gene: TRBJ2-3; CDR3 DNA: TGCGCCAGCAGCCAAGAGACCGGGGTGAGCACAGATACGCAGTATTTT; CDR3 protein: CASSQETGVSTDTQYF
V gene: TRBV5-6; clone size: -; D gene: -; J gene: TRBJ2-7; CDR3 DNA: TGTGCCAGCAGCTTGGGGGCCGTCTCCTTCTACGAGCAGTACTTC; CDR3 protein: CASSLGAVSFYEQYF
V gene: TRBV5-1; clone size: -; D gene: -; J gene: TRBJ2-7; CDR3 DNA: TGCGCCAGCAGCCAGGGTTCCTACGAGCAGTACTTC; CDR3 protein: CASSQGSYEQYF
V gene: TRBV7-2; clone size: once; D gene: -; J gene: TRBJ1-4; CDR3 DNA: TGTGCCAGCAGCTTCGCGTGGGGGGGTGAAAAACTGTTTTTT; CDR3 protein: CASSFAWGGEKLFF
V gene: TRBV19; clone size: -; D gene: -; J gene: TRBJ1-5; CDR3 DNA: TGTGCCAGTAGTTGGGGACAACGGGAGCAGCCCCAGCATTTT; CDR3 protein: CASSWGQREQPQHF
V gene: TRBV6-6; clone size: -; D gene: -; J gene: TRBJ1-6; CDR3 DNA: TGTGCCAGCAGTTACTCGGGGAGCTCTTCACCCCTCCACTTT; CDR3 protein: CASSYSGSSSPLHF
V gene: TRBV19; clone size: -; D gene: -; J gene: TRBJ2-1; CDR3 DNA: TGTGCCAGTATCCCTTGGGGCGGGAACTACAATGAGCAGTTCTTC; CDR3 protein: CASIPWGGNYNEQFF
V gene: TRBV6-1; clone size: -; D gene: -; J gene: TRBJ1-5; CDR3 DNA: TGTGCCAGCAGTGATCGCTTTGTTGCCAGCAATCAGCCCCAGCATTTT; CDR3 protein: CASSDRFVASNQPQHF
V gene: TRBV27; clone size: once; D gene: -; J gene: TRBJ2-3; CDR3 DNA: TGTGCCAGCAGTTCGGGTGCCTCAGCCACAGATACGCAGTATTTT; CDR3 protein: CASSSGASATDTQYF
V gene: TRBV28; clone size: -; D gene: -; J gene: TRBJ2-2; CDR3 DNA: TGTGCCAGCAGTTTCCCGCCCGGGGGATCGGCCGGGGAGCTGTTTTTT; CDR3 protein: CASSFPPGGSAGELFF
V gene: TRBV5-1; clone size: -; D gene: -; J gene: TRBJ1-1; CDR3 DNA: TGCGCCAGCAGCTTGGGGGACCCCACTGAAGCTTTCTTT; CDR3 protein: CASSLGDPTEAFF
V gene: TRBV11-2; clone size: -; D gene: TRBD2; J gene: TRBJ2-2; CDR3 DNA: TGTGCCAGCAGCGGCGGGGGGGCCACCGGGGAGCTGTTTTTT; CDR3 protein: CASSGGGATGELFF
V gene: TRBV6-5; clone size: few; D gene: -; J gene: TRBJ1-3; CDR3 DNA: TGTGCCAGCAGTTACGGCGAATGGGGGGCCGGAAACACCATATATTTT; CDR3 protein: CASSYGEWGAGNTIYF
V gene: TRBV5-1; clone size: -; D gene: -; J gene: TRBJ1-1; CDR3 DNA: TGCGCCAGCAGCTTGGACGACTGGAACACTGAAGCTTTCTTT; CDR3 protein: CASSLDDWNTEAFF
V gene: TRBV7-3; clone size: -; D gene: -; J gene: TRBJ1-1; CDR3 DNA: TGTGCCAGCAGCTTACAGGGCCCGAACACTGAAGCTTTCTTT; CDR3 protein: CASSLQGPNTEAFF
V gene: TRBV5-6; clone size: -; D gene: TRBD1; J gene: TRBJ1-2; CDR3 DNA: TGTGCCAGCAGCGGGACAGGGATTGGCTACACCTTC; CDR3 protein: CASSGTGIGYTF
V gene: TRBV27; clone size: -; D gene: -; J gene: TRBJ1-6; CDR3 DNA: TGTGCCAGCAGTTTATTTTCGTGGCAGGGAGGTGGTTCACCCCTCCACTTT; CDR3 protein: CASSLFSWQGGGSPLHF
V gene: TRBV5-1; clone size: -; D gene: -; J gene: TRBJ2-2; CDR3 DNA: TGCGCCAGCAGCTTTCAGGGCGGGGAGCTGTTTTTT; CDR3 protein: CASSFQGGELFF
V gene: TRBV5-4; clone size: medium-sized; D gene: -; J gene: TRBJ1-2; CDR3 DNA: TGTGCCAGCAGACAGGGTTACGATGATGGCTACACCTTC; CDR3 protein: CASRQGYDDGYTF
V gene: TRBV2; clone size: -; D gene: TRBD1; J gene: TRBJ1-4; CDR3 DNA: TGTGCCAGCAGTTCCGGGACAGGGGGCGTCAAAGATGAAAAACTGTTTTTT; CDR3 protein: CASSSGTGGVKDEKLFF
V gene: TRBV13; clone size: -; D gene: -; J gene: TRBJ1-3; CDR3 DNA: TGTGCCAGCAGCTTTCCGATGGGAGACACCATATATTTT; CDR3 protein: CASSFPMGDTIYF
V gene: TRBV28; clone size: once; D gene: TRBD1; J gene: TRBJ2-7; CDR3 DNA: TGTGCCAGCAGCTCCGGACAGGGACGGGAGTACGAGCAGTACTTC; CDR3 protein: CASSSGQGREYEQYF
V gene: TRBV11-2; clone size: -; D gene: TRBD2; J gene: TRBJ2-1; CDR3 DNA: TGTGCCAGCAGCTTTTTAGCGGGGGGGATGTCCTACAATGAGCAGTTCTTC; CDR3 protein: CASSFLAGGMSYNEQFF
V gene: TRBV6-1; clone size: few; D gene: -; J gene: TRBJ1-6; CDR3 DNA: TGTGCCAGCAGTGAAGGGGGGTCACCCCTCCACTTT; CDR3 protein: CASSEGGSPLHF